This T cell receptor beta chain was captured by sequencing in a study of identifying expanded T cells in peripheral blood. TCRdb's table, derived via immunoSEQ multiplex PCR, lists solely in-frame clones and lacks some. The repertoire holds roughly 100,000 clones, with roughly 86% as singletons. This clone was recorded once. CDR1 is SEHNR and CDR2 is FQNEAQ in the germline V gene (reference sequence). Between the trimmed V and J ends, which lost 2 bases and 4 bases, there was a span of 11 bases. This CDR3 comprises 14 residues. The sequenced material came from blood. V gene TRBV7-9 combines with J gene TRBJ2-5; D unresolved. The source of this sequence is a person aged 18 to 70 in good health. CDR3 residues: CASSLIRNGETQYF. The CDR3 nucleotides are TGTGCCAGCAGCTTAATTCGGAATGGAGAGACCCAGTACTTC. Supplemented by reference TRBV7-9 and TRBJ2-5, the full variable domain reads DTGVSQNPRHKITKRGQNVTFRCDPISEHNRLYWYRQTLGQGPEFLTYFQNEAQLEKSRLLSDRFSAERPKGSFSTLEIQRTEQGDSAMYLCASSLIRNGETQYFGPGTRLLVL.